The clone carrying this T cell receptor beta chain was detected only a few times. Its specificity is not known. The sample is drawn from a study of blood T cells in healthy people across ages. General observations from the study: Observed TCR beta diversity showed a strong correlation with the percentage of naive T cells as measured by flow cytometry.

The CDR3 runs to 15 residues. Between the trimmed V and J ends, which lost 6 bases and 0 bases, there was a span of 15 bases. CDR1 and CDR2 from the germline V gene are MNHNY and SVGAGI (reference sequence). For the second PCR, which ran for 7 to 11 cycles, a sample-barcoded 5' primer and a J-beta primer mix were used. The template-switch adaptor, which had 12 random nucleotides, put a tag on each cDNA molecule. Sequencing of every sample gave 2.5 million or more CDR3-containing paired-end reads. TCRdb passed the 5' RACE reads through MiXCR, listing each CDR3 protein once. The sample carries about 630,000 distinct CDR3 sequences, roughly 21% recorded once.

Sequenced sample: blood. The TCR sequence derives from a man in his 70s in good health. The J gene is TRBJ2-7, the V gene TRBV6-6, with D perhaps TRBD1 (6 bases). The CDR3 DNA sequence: TGTGCCAGCAGCCCCGGACAGAACCCCTCCTACGAGCAGTACTTC. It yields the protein CASSPGQNPSYEQYF.